One sample yielded the 16 T cell receptor beta chains listed below, sequenced in a study of T cell changes during pregnancy in multiple sclerosis. Sequencing used immunoSEQ multiplex PCR; TCRdb keeps in-frame clones, though not all of them. The data contain about 32,000 clones, 89% of them seen just once; the ten biggest clones take up more than 9%. The sequencing used CD8+ T cells from peripheral blood mononuclear cells, collected in the second trimester of pregnancy. Receptors were obtained from a female donor with multiple sclerosis, enrolled in a pregnancy study.

The chain couples TRBV5-1 to TRBJ2-7; 10 bases map to TRBD1. The CDR3 contains 14 residues. The germline V gene encodes CDR1 SGHRS and CDR2 YFSETQ. The ends lost 4 bases at V and 5 bases at J; junction bases unmatched: 6. The CDR3 region has the DNA TGCGCCAGCAGCGCGGGACAGGGGCCCCACGAGCAGTACTTC. Its translation is CASSAGQGPHEQYF.

This clone showed up just once. The chain uses TRBV25-1 and TRBJ2-5; 7 bases map to TRBD2. The CDR3 runs to 15 residues. Unmatched junction bases numbered 6, after V lost 2 bases and J lost 3 bases. Germline CDR1 reads MGHDK; CDR2 reads SYGVNS. As DNA, the CDR3 is TGTGCCAGCAGTGAAGGGGGGGGTGGGGAAGAGACCCAGTACTTC. This translates into CASSEGGGGEETQYF. The variable domain in full, with the rest retrieved from reference TRBV25-1 and TRBJ2-5, is EADIYQTPRYLVIGTGKKITLECSQTMGHDKMYWYQQDPGMELHLIHYSYGVNSTEKGDLSSESTVSRIRTEHFPLTLESARPSHTSQYLCASSEGGGGEETQYFGPGTRLLVL.

This clone was seen a handful of times. The rearrangement links TRBV4-2 to TRBJ2-2; D is possibly TRBD1 (5 bases). V lost 0 bases to trimming and J lost 3 bases, with 5 bases between them. This CDR3 has 14 amino acids. Germline assignment: CDR1 LGHNA and CDR2 YNFKEQ. This CDR3 reads CASSQDRDTGELFF. CDR3 in DNA: TGTGCCAGCAGCCAAGACAGGGACACCGGGGAGCTGTTTTTT.

This rearrangement joins TRBV9 to TRBJ2-3; D may be TRBD1 (6 bases). The CDR3 consists of 15 residues. The germline V gene has CDR1 SGDLS and CDR2 YYNGEE. Trimming cost V 4 bases and J 1 base, with 13 bases left between them. This chain's CDR3 is CASSQYEGGTDTQYF. The CDR3 DNA sequence: TGTGCCAGCAGCCAGTACGAGGGGGGCACAGATACGCAGTATTTT.

The chain couples TRBV7-9 to TRBJ1-5; tentatively, D is TRBD1 (5 bases). The CDR3 covers 13 residues. The germline V gene encodes CDR1 SEHNR and CDR2 FQNEAQ (reference sequence). V lost 4 bases to trimming and J lost 2 bases, with 6 bases between them. The CDR3 is CASSWTRNQPQHF. CDR3 nucleotides: TGTGCCAGCAGCTGGACACGCAATCAGCCCCAGCATTTT. The entire variable domain, with the rest obtained from reference TRBV7-9 and TRBJ1-5, is as follows: DTGVSQNPRHKITKRGQNVTFRCDPISEHNRLYWYRQTLGQGPEFLTYFQNEAQLEKSRLLSDRFSAERPKGSFSTLEIQRTEQGDSAMYLCASSWTRNQPQHFGDGTRLSIL.

V and J are TRBV27 and TRBJ2-1; the match to TRBD2 covers 10 bases. The germline CDR1 and CDR2 sequences are MNHEY and SMNVEV (reference sequence). The V gene end was trimmed by 3 bases and the J gene end by 7 bases; junction bases not matched to a gene: 9. This CDR3 is 16 amino acids long. For the CDR3, the DNA is TGTGCCAGCAGTTTTTCGAGCGGGAGGGCCGGAAATGAGCAGTTCTTC. Translation gives CASSFSSGRAGNEQFF.

This clone was detected a few times. Sequence at one end of the junction differs from germline and may be a read error. The chain employs TRBV2 and TRBJ1-3, with D maybe TRBD1 (5 bases). Germline V gives CDR1 SNHLY, CDR2 FYNNEI. CDR3 length: 8 amino acids. CDR3 region: CAPEDRGF. The CDR3 coding sequence is TGTGCCCCTGAAGACAGAGGTTTT.

V gene TRBV29-1 combines with J gene TRBJ1-5; 8 nucleotides line up with TRBD1. This CDR3 comprises 14 residues. V was pared by 6 bases and J by 6 bases, with 10 bases of the junction left unmatched. Germline V gene lookup returns CDR1 SQVTM and CDR2 ANQGSEA. The CDR3 loop is CSVGSDRESQPQHF. CDR3 sequence (DNA): TGCAGCGTGGGGTCGGACAGGGAGAGTCAGCCCCAGCATTTT.

This clone was detected only a few times. The V and J genes are TRBV2 and TRBJ1-1, with TRBD1 as a possible D gene (5 bases). Trimming left V 10 bases short and J 0 bases short, with 12 bases between. Per the germline V gene, CDR1 is SNHLY and CDR2 is FYNNEI. The CDR3 totals 13 residues. The CDR3 sequence is CATTTVMNTEAFF. The CDR3 DNA reads TGTGCCACAACGACAGTGATGAACACTGAAGCTTTCTTT. Supplemented by reference TRBV2 and TRBJ1-1, the full variable domain reads EPEVTQTPSHQVTQMGQEVILRCVPISNHLYFYWYRQILGQKVEFLVSFYNNEISEKSEIFDDQFSVERPDGSNFTLKIRSTKLEDSAMYFCATTTVMNTEAFFGQGTRLTVV.

The chain joins TRBV7-9 to TRBJ2-5; D is possibly TRBD1 (6 bases). Looked up from germline, CDR1 is SEHNR and CDR2 is FQNEAQ (reference sequence). V was shortened by 2 bases and J by 2 bases, with 24 bases between the two germline ends. This CDR3 contains 19 residues. CDR3 in amino acids: CASSLNRFGQTNIQETQYF. The DNA of the CDR3 is TGTGCCAGCAGCTTAAACAGGTTTGGACAGACTAATATACAAGAGACCCAGTACTTC.

This sequence joins TRBV5-1 and TRBJ1-1; 7 nucleotides line up with TRBD1. Germline V gene data show CDR1 as SGHRS and CDR2 as YFSETQ. This CDR3 is built from 15 residues. Trimming at V came to 4 bases and at J to 0 bases, leaving 6 bases not matched to a gene. The CDR3 bases are TGCGCCAGCAGCCTCCGGACAGGCATGAACACTGAAGCTTTCTTT. Protein: CASSLRTGMNTEAFF. The whole variable domain, filled in from reference TRBV5-1 and TRBJ1-1, reads KAGVTQTPRYLIKTRGQQVTLSCSPISGHRSVSWYQQTPGQGLQFLFEYFSETQRNKGNFPGRFSGRQFSNSRSEMNVSTLELGDSALYLCASSLRTGMNTEAFFGQGTRLTVV.

V and J are TRBV7-9 and TRBJ2-3, with D maybe TRBD2 (5 bases). CDR1 and CDR2 from the germline V gene are SEHNR and FQNEAQ (reference sequence). CDR3 length: 14 residues. Trimming removed 6 bases from V and 3 bases from J, with 13 bases in between. Written as DNA, the CDR3 is TGTGCCAGCAGTGATCCCGGAGGAACAGATACGCAGTATTTT. Protein sequence: CASSDPGGTDTQYF. Filled out from reference TRBV7-9 and TRBJ2-3, the complete variable domain reads DTGVSQNPRHKITKRGQNVTFRCDPISEHNRLYWYRQTLGQGPEFLTYFQNEAQLEKSRLLSDRFSAERPKGSFSTLEIQRTEQGDSAMYLCASSDPGGTDTQYFGPGTRLTVL.

This chain links TRBV11-2 with TRBJ1-6; D unresolved. V was cut by 0 bases and J by 0 bases, with 9 bases left in between. There are 17 residues in the CDR3. Germline values: CDR1 SGHAT, CDR2 FQNNGV. CDR3 sequence: CASSLEAGSSYNSPLHF. The DNA of the CDR3 is TGTGCCAGCAGCTTAGAGGCTGGGAGCTCCTATAATTCACCCCTCCACTTT.

The CDR3 DNA sequence: TGTGCCAGCAGTCTTGGGAGAAGGGAGACCCAGTACTTC. Translation: CASSLGRRETQYF. The V call is TRBV27, the J call TRBJ2-5; D is perhaps TRBD2 (5 bases). V lost 5 bases, J lost 5 bases, and 12 bases lay in between. This CDR3 is built from 13 residues. The germline V gene has CDR1 MNHEY and CDR2 SMNVEV (reference sequence).

This chain uses TRBV9 with TRBJ1-6; 7 bases match TRBD1. Germline-derived CDR1 and CDR2 are SGDLS and YYNGEE. The CDR3 is made up of 14 amino acids. V shed 4 bases, J shed 7 bases, and the junction held 5 bases outside the gene matches. The DNA for the CDR3 is TGTGCCAGCAGCCAAGGGGGCGAGAATTCACCCCTCCACTTT. It specifies CASSQGGENSPLHF. The full variable domain, rest sourced from reference TRBV9 and TRBJ1-6, is DSGVTQTPKHLITATGQRVTLRCSPRSGDLSVYWYQQSLDQGLQFLIQYYNGEERAKGNILERFSAQQFPDLHSELNLSSLELGDSALYFCASSQGGENSPLHFGNGTRLTVT.

The chain employs TRBV7-9 and TRBJ2-7, with TRBD1 matching over 7 bases. CDR1 SEHNR and CDR2 FQNEAQ come from the germline V gene (reference sequence). The CDR3 has 12 residues. J was trimmed by 2 bases and V by 5 bases; bases with no gene match: 0. The DNA for the CDR3 is TGTGCCAGCAGCCAGGGGGCCTACGAGCAGTACTTC. Translated: CASSQGAYEQYF.